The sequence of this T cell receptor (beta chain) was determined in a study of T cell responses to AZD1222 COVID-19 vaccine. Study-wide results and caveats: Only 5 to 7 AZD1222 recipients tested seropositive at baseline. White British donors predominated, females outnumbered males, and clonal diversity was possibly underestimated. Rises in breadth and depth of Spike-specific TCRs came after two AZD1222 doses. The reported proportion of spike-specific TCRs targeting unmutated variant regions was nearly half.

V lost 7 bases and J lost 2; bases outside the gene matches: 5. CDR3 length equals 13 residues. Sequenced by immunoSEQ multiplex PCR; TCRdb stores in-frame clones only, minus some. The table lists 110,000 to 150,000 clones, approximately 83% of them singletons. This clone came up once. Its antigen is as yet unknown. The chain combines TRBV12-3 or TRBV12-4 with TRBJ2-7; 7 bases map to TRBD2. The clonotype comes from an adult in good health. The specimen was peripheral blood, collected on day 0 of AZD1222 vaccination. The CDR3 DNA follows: TGTGCCAGCACGGGGGGATTGACCTACGAGCAGTACTTC. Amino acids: CASTGGLTYEQYF.